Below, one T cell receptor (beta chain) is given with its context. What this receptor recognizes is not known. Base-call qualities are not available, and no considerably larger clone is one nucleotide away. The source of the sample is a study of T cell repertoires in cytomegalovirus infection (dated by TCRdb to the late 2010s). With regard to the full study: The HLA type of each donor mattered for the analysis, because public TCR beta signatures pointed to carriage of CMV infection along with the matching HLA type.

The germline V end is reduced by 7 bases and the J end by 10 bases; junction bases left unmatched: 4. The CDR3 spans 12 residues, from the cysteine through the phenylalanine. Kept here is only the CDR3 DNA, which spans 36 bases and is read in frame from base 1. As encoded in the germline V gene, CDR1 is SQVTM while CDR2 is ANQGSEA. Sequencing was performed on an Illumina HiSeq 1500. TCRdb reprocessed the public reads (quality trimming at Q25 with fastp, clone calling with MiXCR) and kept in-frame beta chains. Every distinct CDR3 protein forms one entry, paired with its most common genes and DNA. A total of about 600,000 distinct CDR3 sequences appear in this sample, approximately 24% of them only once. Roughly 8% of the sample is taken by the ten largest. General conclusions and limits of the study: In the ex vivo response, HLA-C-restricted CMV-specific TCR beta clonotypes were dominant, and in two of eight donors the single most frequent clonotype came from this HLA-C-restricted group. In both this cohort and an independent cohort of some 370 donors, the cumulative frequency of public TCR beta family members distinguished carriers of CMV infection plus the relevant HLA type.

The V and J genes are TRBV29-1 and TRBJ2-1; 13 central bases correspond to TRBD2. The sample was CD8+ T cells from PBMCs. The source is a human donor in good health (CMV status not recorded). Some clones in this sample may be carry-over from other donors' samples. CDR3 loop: CSAWTSGGEQFF. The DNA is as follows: TGCAGCGCCTGGACTAGCGGGGGAGAGCAGTTCTTC.